What follows describes a single T cell receptor (beta chain). What it binds is unknown. Time point: persistent/refractory GD, antithyroid drugs over 5 years with positive TRAb. RNA isolated from PBMCs was used to make the TCR library. The data stem from a study of regulatory T cells in long-lasting Graves disease. Broader study findings: Persistent Graves' patients had lower TCR diversity than newly diagnosed ones.

Germline values: CDR1 MNHEY, CDR2 SVGEGT. The trim removed 0 bases at V and 4 bases at J, leaving 13 bases unmatched. CDR3 length: 19 amino acids. CDR3 regions were amplified by Arm-PCR using iRepertoire HTBI primers to build TCR beta libraries. Via MiXCR, TCRdb re-called the multiplex PCR reads, giving one row per CDR3 protein. Among under 450,000 distinct CDR3 sequences, roughly 24% were seen once, and the ten largest hold 25% to 30%. The material was peripheral blood mononuclear cells (PBMCs), obtained when the disease was refractory, from a patient treated with antithyroid drugs. The sequence was obtained from a woman in her forties with Graves disease. The chain combines TRBV6-2 or TRBV6-3 with TRBJ2-2, with 8 bases fitting TRBD1. CDR3 bases: TGTGCCAGCAGTTACTCGATATCTCTACAGGGGGGTAGCACCGGGGAGCTGTTTTTT. This gives the protein CASSYSISLQGGSTGELFF.